This T cell receptor (beta chain) was profiled in a study of OX40 agonist ivuxolimab in advanced cancers. Enrollment shut out patients with autoimmune disease history or systemic immunosuppression. The CDR3 loop spans 16 amino acids. Trimming left V 4 bases short and J 3 bases short, with 20 bases between. Germline-derived CDR1 and CDR2 are SGHRS and YFSETQ. The repertoire was sequenced with immunoSEQ multiplex PCR; TCRdb's copy has only in-frame clones and lacks some. Among 6,000 to 7,500 clones, around 80% were seen once, and the ten largest hold about 28%. The TCR sequence derives from an adult with an advanced solid tumor such as melanoma, head and neck, liver or kidney cancer. The sequences come from CD4+ or CD8+ T cells sorted from blood, collected in a trial of the OX40 agonist ivuxolimab. The rearrangement joins TRBV5-1 to TRBJ2-7, with a possible D match to TRBD2 (7 bases). The CDR3 reads CASSATWGGALYEQYF. Written as DNA, the CDR3 is TGCGCCAGCAGCGCCACCTGGGGGGGGGCCCTCTACGAGCAGTACTTC. Full variable domain (rest looked up from reference TRBV5-1 and TRBJ2-7): KAGVTQTPRYLIKTRGQQVTLSCSPISGHRSVSWYQQTPGQGLQFLFEYFSETQRNKGNFPGRFSGRQFSNSRSEMNVSTLELGDSALYLCASSATWGGALYEQYFGPGTRLTVT.